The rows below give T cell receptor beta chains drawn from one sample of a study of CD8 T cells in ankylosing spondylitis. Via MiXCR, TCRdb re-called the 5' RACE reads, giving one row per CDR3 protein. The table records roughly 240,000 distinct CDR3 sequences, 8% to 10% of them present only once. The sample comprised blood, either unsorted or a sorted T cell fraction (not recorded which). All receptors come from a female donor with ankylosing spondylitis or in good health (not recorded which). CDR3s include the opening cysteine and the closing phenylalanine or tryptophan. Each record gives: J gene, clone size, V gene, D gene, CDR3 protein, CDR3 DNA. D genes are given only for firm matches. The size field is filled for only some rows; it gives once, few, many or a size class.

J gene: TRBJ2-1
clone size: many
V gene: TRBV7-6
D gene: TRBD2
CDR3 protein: CASSWTSGNYNEQFF
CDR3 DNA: TGTGCCAGCAGCTGGACTAGCGGGAACTACAATGAGCAGTTCTTC

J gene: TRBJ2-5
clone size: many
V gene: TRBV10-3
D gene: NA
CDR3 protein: CAISQSGRLRETQYF
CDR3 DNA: TGTGCCATCAGCCAGTCGGGACGCCTCAGGGAGACCCAGTACTTC

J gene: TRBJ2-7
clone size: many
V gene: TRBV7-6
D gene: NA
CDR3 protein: CASSLSPESSYEQYF
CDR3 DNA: TGTGCCAGCAGCTTATCCCCAGAAAGTTCCTACGAGCAGTACTTC

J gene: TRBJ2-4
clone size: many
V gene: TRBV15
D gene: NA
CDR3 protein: CATNLTVAKNIQYF
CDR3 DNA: TGTGCCACCAATTTGACGGTAGCCAAAAACATTCAGTACTTC

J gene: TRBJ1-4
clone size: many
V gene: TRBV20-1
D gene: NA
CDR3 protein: CSASFGGGGSEKLFF
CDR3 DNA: TGCAGTGCTAGTTTCGGTGGGGGGGGGTCTGAAAAACTGTTTTTT

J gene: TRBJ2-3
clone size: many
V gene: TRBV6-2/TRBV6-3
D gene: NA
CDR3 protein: CASSRSDTQYF
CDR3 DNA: TGTGCCAGCAGTCGATCAGATACGCAGTATTTT

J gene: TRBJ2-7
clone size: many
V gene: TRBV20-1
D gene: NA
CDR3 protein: CSASDGYEQYF
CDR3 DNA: TGCAGTGCTAGTGACGGTTACGAGCAGTACTTC

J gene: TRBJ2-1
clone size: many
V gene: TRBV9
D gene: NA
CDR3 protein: CASSVAGGRDLNNEQFF
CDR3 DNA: TGTGCCAGCAGCGTAGCTGGGGGGCGGGACCTTAACAATGAGCAGTTCTTC

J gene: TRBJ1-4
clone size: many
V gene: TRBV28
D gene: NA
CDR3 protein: CASTRRATFATNEKLFF
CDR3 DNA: TGTGCCAGCACCCGGCGGGCGACATTTGCAACTAATGAAAAACTGTTTTTT

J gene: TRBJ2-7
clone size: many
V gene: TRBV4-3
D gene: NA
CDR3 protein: CASSQRAGSSYEQYF
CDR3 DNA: TGCGCCAGCAGCCAACGGGCGGGGAGCTCCTACGAGCAGTACTTC

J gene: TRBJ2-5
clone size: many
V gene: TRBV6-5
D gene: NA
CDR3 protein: CASSYGRGSDQETQYF
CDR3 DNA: TGTGCCAGCAGTTACGGAAGGGGCAGCGACCAAGAGACCCAGTACTTC

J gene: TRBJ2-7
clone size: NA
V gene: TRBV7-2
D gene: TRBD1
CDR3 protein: CASSSRTGGVVYEQYF
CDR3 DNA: TGTGCCAGCAGCTCGCGGACAGGGGGAGTAGTCTACGAGCAGTACTTC

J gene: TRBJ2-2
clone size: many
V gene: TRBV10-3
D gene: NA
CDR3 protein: CAISTSGGASTGELFF
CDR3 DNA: TGTGCCATCAGTACCTCTGGAGGGGCCTCCACCGGGGAGCTGTTTTTT

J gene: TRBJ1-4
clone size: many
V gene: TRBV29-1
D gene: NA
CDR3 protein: CSAKGFSEKLFF
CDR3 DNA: TGCAGCGCCAAAGGGTTTAGTGAAAAACTGTTTTTT

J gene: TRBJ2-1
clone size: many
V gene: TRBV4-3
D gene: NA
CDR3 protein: CASSQDQAGAGTYNEQFF
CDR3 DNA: TGCGCCAGCAGCCAAGATCAGGCAGGGGCCGGGACCTACAATGAGCAGTTCTTC

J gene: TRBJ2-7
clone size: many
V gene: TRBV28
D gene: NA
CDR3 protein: CASTVTGRYEQYF
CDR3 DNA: TGTGCCAGCACTGTGACGGGCCGCTACGAGCAGTACTTC

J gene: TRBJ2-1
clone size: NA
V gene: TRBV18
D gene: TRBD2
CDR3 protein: CASSSQREGRDNEQFF
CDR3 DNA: TGTGCCAGCTCATCCCAGCGGGAGGGCCGGGACAATGAGCAGTTCTTC

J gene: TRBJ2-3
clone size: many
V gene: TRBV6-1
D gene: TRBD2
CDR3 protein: CASRPGLAGTDTQYF
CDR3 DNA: TGTGCCAGCAGACCTGGACTAGCAGGCACAGATACGCAGTATTTT

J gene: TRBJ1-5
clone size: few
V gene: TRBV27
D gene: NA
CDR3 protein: CASGGLGGSNQPQHF
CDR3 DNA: TGTGCCAGCGGGGGGTTGGGGGGAAGCAATCAGCCCCAGCATTTT

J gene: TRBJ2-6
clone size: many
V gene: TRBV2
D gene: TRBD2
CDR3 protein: CASTPRGGTGANVLTF
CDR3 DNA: TGTGCCAGCACTCCCCGGGGGGGAACTGGGGCCAACGTCCTGACTTTC

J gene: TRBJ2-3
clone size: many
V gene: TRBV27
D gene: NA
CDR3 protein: CASSPNTRSVSTDTQYF
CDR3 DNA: TGTGCCAGCAGCCCTAATACTAGATCAGTTAGCACAGATACGCAGTATTTT

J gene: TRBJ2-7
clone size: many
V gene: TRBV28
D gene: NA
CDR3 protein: CASSEGHLYEQYF
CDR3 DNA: TGTGCCAGCAGTGAGGGACACCTGTACGAGCAGTACTTC

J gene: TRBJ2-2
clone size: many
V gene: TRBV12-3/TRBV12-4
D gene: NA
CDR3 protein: CASSFYRDTGELFF
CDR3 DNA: TGTGCCAGCAGTTTTTACAGGGACACCGGGGAGCTGTTTTTT

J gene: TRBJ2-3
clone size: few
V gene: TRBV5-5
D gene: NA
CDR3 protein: CASSLVTTGTDTQYF
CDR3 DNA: TGTGCCAGCAGCTTGGTGACGACAGGAACAGATACGCAGTATTTT

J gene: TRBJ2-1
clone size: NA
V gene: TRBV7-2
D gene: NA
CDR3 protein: CASSTQVISYNEQFF
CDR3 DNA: TGTGCCAGCAGCACCCAGGTTATTTCCTACAATGAGCAGTTCTTC

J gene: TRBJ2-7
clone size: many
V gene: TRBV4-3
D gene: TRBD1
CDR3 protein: CASSYGQGSTYEQYF
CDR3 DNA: TGCGCCAGCAGCTATGGACAGGGAAGTACCTACGAGCAGTACTTC

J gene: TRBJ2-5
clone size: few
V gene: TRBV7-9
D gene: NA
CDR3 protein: CASSLARWDQYF
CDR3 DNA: TGTGCCAGCAGCTTAGCGCGATGGGACCAGTACTTC

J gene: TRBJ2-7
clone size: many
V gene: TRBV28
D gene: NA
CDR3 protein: CASSLPRVGTYSYEQYF
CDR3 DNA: TGTGCCAGCAGTTTACCTCGTGTGGGCACCTACTCCTACGAGCAGTACTTC

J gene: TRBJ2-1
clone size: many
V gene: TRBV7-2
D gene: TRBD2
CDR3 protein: CASSSGIYNEQFF
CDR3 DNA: TGTGCCAGCAGTAGCGGGATTTACAATGAGCAGTTCTTC

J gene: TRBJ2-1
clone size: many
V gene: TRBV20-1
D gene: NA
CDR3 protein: CSAREVLFEQFF
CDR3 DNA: TGCAGTGCTAGAGAAGTGCTTTTCGAGCAGTTCTTC

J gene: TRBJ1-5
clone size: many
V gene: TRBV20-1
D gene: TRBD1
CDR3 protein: CSALPGQGKNQPQHF
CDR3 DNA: TGCAGTGCTTTACCGGGACAGGGGAAAAATCAGCCCCAGCATTTT

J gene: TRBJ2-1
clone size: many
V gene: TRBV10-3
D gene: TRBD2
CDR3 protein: CAISEITLGLAGGYNEQFF
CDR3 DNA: TGTGCCATCAGTGAAATTACTCTTGGACTAGCGGGAGGATACAATGAGCAGTTCTTC

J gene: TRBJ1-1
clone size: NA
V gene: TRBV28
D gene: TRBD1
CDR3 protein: CASSLRQGGPEAFF
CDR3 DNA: TGTGCCAGCAGTTTAAGACAGGGGGGACCTGAAGCTTTCTTT

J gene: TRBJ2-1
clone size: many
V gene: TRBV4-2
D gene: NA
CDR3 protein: CASSQDHGAGEQFF
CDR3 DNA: TGTGCCAGCAGCCAAGATCATGGGGCGGGTGAGCAGTTCTTC

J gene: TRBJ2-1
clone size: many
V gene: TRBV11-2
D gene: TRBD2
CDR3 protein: CASTLAGGSSYNEQFF
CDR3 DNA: TGTGCCAGCACCCTAGCGGGCGGGAGCTCCTACAATGAGCAGTTCTTC

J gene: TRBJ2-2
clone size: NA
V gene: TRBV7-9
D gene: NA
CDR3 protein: CALKSRSNTGELFF
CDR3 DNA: TGTGCCCTAAAGAGCAGAAGCAACACCGGGGAGCTGTTTTTT

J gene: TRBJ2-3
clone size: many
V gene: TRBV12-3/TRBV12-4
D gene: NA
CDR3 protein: CASSLTILGPDTQYF
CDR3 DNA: TGTGCCAGCAGTTTAACGATTTTGGGTCCAGATACGCAGTATTTT

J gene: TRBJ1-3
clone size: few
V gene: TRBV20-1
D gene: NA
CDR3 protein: CCASIGGRGYGNTIYF
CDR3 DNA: TGCTGTGCTAGTATCGGGGGGCGAGGGTATGGAAACACCATATATTTT

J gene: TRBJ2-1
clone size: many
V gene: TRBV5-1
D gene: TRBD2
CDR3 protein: CASSRELAGADEQFF
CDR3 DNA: TGCGCCAGCAGCCGGGAACTAGCGGGAGCGGATGAGCAGTTCTTC

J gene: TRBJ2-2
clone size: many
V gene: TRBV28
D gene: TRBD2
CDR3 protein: CASRRHRVGLAPNTGELFF
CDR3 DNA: TGTGCCAGCAGGCGCCATAGGGTGGGACTAGCGCCGAACACCGGGGAGCTGTTTTTT

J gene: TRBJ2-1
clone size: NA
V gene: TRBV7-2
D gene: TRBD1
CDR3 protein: CASSHPGQGRDEQFF
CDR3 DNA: TGTGCCAGCAGCCACCCCGGACAGGGGCGCGATGAGCAGTTCTTC

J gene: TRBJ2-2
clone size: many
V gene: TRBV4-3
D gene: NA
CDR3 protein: CASSPLGLLAGELFF
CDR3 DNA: TGCGCCAGCAGCCCCCTGGGACTCTTGGCCGGGGAGCTGTTTTTT

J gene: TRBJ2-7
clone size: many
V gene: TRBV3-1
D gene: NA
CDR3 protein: CASSHIGPPYEQYF
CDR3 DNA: TGTGCCAGCAGCCATATAGGGCCCCCTTACGAGCAGTACTTC

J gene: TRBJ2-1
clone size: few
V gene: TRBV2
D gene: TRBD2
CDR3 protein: CASTGRLAGYNEQFF
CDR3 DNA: TGTGCCAGCACCGGCCGACTAGCGGGGTACAATGAGCAGTTCTTC

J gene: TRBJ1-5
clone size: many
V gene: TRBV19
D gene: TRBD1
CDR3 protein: CASNRGRGENQPQHF
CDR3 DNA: TGTGCCTCCAACAGGGGCAGGGGGGAGAATCAGCCCCAGCATTTT

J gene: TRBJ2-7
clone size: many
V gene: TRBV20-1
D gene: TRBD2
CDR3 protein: CSALAGGSSSYEQYF
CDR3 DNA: TGCAGTGCCCTAGCGGGAGGGTCGAGCTCCTACGAGCAGTACTTC